One sample yielded the 8 T cell receptor beta chains listed below, sequenced in a study of blood T cell repertoires in COVID-19. Sequenced by immunoSEQ multiplex PCR; TCRdb stores in-frame clones only, minus some. The table has 450,000 to 500,000 clones, over 75% seen once. Sequenced: peripheral blood. These receptors were collected from a human donor in a cohort sampled during active COVID-19.

V is TRBV4-2 and J is TRBJ1-4, with D maybe TRBD1 (5 bases). V lost 4 bases and J 4 bases, leaving 13 bases between the germline ends. Germline V gene lookup returns CDR1 LGHNA and CDR2 YNFKEQ. The CDR3 loop spans 15 amino acids. The CDR3: CASSPVSTVNEKLFF. The CDR3 DNA follows: TGTGCCAGCAGCCCCGTATCGACAGTTAATGAAAAACTGTTTTTT.

The J gene is TRBJ1-1, the V gene TRBV7-9, with a tentative D call TRBD1 (5 bases). Per the germline V gene, CDR1 is SEHNR and CDR2 is FQNEAQ (reference sequence). Trimming shortened V by 3 bases and J by 1 base, and 9 bases separated the two germline ends. CDR3 length: 14 residues. The DNA for the CDR3 is TGTGCCAGCAGCTTCCCGACAGCGAACACTGAAGCTTTCTTT. Translation: CASSFPTANTEAFF.

This chain uses TRBV5-1 with TRBJ2-2, with D tentatively TRBD1 (5 bases). This CDR3 has 18 residues. V lost 5 bases and J 0 bases, leaving 20 bases between the germline ends. Germline V gives CDR1 SGHRS, CDR2 YFSETQ. In DNA, the CDR3 is TGCGCCAGCAGTAAGGCGCATAGATCAGGGACGAACACCGGGGAGCTGTTTTTT. Translation gives CASSKAHRSGTNTGELFF. Supplemented by reference TRBV5-1 and TRBJ2-2, the full variable domain reads KAGVTQTPRYLIKTRGQQVTLSCSPISGHRSVSWYQQTPGQGLQFLFEYFSETQRNKGNFPGRFSGRQFSNSRSEMNVSTLELGDSALYLCASSKAHRSGTNTGELFFGEGSRLTVL.

The chain joins TRBV7-2 to TRBJ2-7, with TRBD2 as a possible D gene (6 bases). Trimming stripped 0 bases from V and 5 bases from J, with 14 bases between. Per the germline V gene, CDR1 is SGHTA and CDR2 is FQGNSA. CDR3 size: 15 residues. The CDR3 sequence: CASSLAFRGNDEQYF. CDR3 DNA sequence: TGTGCCAGCAGCTTAGCCTTCCGCGGGAATGACGAGCAGTACTTC.

The V and J genes are TRBV19 and TRBJ2-2; maybe TRBD1 (5 bases). Looked up from germline, CDR1 is LNHDA and CDR2 is SQIVND (reference sequence). This CDR3 comprises 11 residues. V lost 8 bases and J 8 bases, leaving 9 bases between the germline ends. The CDR3 reads CASGAGGELFF. The CDR3 DNA reads TGTGCCAGTGGGGCCGGGGGGGAGCTGTTTTTT.

This clone was picked up a small number of times. The chain links TRBV9 to TRBJ2-2; D call uncertain. V was shortened by 3 bases and J by 2 bases, with 8 bases between the two germline ends. CDR1 and CDR2 from the germline V gene are SGDLS and YYNGEE. This CDR3 is 14 amino acids long. The CDR3 DNA is TGTGCCAGCAGCGCTTTCAGAAACACCGGGGAGCTGTTTTTT. Its protein product is CASSAFRNTGELFF.

The genes are TRBV25-1 and TRBJ1-2; 7 bases line up with TRBD1. Germline V gene data show CDR1 as MGHDK and CDR2 as SYGVNS. The CDR3 length is 14 residues. With V trimmed by 4 bases and J by 4 bases, 6 bases remained unmatched. CDR3 in DNA: TGTGCCAGCAGTGGAATACAGGGGACCTATGGCTACACCTTC. It codes for CASSGIQGTYGYTF.

The chain uses TRBV7-3 and TRBJ1-6, with TRBD1 matching over 7 bases. Germline values: CDR1 SGHTA, CDR2 FQGTGA. The length of the CDR3 is 16 residues. The V and J ends lost 6 bases and 2 bases, in that order; junction bases with no gene match: 7. CDR3: CASSQRGQPYNSPLHF. The CDR3 DNA sequence: TGTGCCAGCAGTCAAAGGGGGCAACCCTATAATTCACCCCTCCACTTT.